These 5 T cell receptor beta chains were all obtained from the same sample, sequenced in a study of cytomegalovirus exposure and HLA in healthy donors. This PCR relied on a set of 60 Vbeta primers and 13 Jbeta primers. Assay used: immunoSEQ multiplex PCR; TCRdb lists only in-frame clones, some missing. The sample shows approximately 120,000 clones, approximately 71% of them seen only once. Sequenced: PBMCs. These receptors were taken from a man aged 40-49 years in good health and CMV-seronegative.

The gene calls are TRBV4-3 and TRBJ2-7, with 9 bases that match TRBD1. J was trimmed by 0 bases and V by 3 bases; bases with no gene match: 0. The CDR3 runs to 14 residues. Germline loops: CDR1 LGHNA, CDR2 YSLEER. Here the CDR3 reads CASSQDRGSYEQYF. The CDR3 DNA follows: TGCGCCAGCAGCCAGGACAGGGGCTCCTACGAGCAGTACTTC.

The genes are TRBV7-8 and TRBJ1-2, with D perhaps TRBD1 (5 bases). The germline CDR1 and CDR2 sequences are SGHVS and FQNEAQ. V was cut by 4 bases and J by 5 bases, with 14 bases left in between. The CDR3 is made up of 14 amino acids. The CDR3 DNA follows: TGTGCCAGCAGCTCCGAATTGGGGGGTTATGGCTACACCTTC. Translated, it gives CASSSELGGYGYTF.

The rearrangement links TRBV5-1 to TRBJ1-4; 7 bases align to TRBD1. CDR1 and CDR2 (germline): SGHRS, YFSETQ. The CDR3 sequence is 14 residues long. Losses at the gene ends were 6 bases for V and 3 bases for J; bases not matched to a gene: 5. The DNA for the CDR3 is TGCGCCAGCAAAGACCAGGGGGCTAATGAAAAACTGTTTTTT. The encoded protein is CASKDQGANEKLFF.

The genes are TRBV18 and TRBJ2-1; 8 nucleotides match TRBD1. The CDR3 totals 13 residues. Germline V CDR1 and CDR2: KGHSH, LQKENI. The V and J ends lost 6 bases and 5 bases, in that order; junction bases with no gene match: 3. The DNA for the CDR3 is TGTGCCAGCTCTATGGACAGGGACAATGAGCAGTTCTTC. This codes for CASSMDRDNEQFF.

A word on this clone: An end of the junction does not agree with germline; a read error may underlie this. V gene TRBV5-1 combines with J gene TRBJ2-7; tentative D call: TRBD1 (5 bases). Germline CDR1 SGHRS, CDR2 YFSETQ. The CDR3 runs 15 residues. The CDR3, as DNA: TGCCCCAGCAGCTTATCAGGGATGAGCTCCTACGAGCAGTACTTC. It translates to CPSSLSGMSSYEQYF.